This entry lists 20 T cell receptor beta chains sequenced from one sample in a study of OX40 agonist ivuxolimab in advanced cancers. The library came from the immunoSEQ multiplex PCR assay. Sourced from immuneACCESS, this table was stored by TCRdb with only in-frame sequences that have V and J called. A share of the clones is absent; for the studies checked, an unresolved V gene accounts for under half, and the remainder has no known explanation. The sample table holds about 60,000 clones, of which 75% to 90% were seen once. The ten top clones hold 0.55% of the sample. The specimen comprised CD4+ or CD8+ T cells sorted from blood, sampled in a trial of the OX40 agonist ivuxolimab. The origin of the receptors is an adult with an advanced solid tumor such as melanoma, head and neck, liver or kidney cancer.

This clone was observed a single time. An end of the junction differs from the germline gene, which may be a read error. CDR3 loop: CASSYVGPSIDTQYF. The CDR3 bases are TGTGCCAGCAGTTACGTCGGGCCTAGCATAGATACGCAGTATTTT. The chain joins TRBV6-6 to TRBJ2-3; weak D call: TRBD2 (5 bases). Germline V CDR1 and CDR2: MNHNY, SVGAGI (reference sequence). The CDR3 spans 15 residues.

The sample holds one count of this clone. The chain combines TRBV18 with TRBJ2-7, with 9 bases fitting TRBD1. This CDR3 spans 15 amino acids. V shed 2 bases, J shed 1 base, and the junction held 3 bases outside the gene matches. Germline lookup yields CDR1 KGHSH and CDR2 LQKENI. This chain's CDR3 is CASSPADRGSYEQYF. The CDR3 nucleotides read TGTGCCAGCTCACCAGCGGACAGGGGTTCCTACGAGCAGTACTTC.

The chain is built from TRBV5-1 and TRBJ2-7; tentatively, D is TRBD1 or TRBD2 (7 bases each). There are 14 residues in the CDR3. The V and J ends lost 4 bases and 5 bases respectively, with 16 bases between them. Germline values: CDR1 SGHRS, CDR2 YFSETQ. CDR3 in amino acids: CASSPGGAGHEQYF. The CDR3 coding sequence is TGCGCCAGCAGCCCAGGGGGGGCCGGCCACGAGCAGTACTTC. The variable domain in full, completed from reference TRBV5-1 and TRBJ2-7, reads KAGVTQTPRYLIKTRGQQVTLSCSPISGHRSVSWYQQTPGQGLQFLFEYFSETQRNKGNFPGRFSGRQFSNSRSEMNVSTLELGDSALYLCASSPGGAGHEQYFGPGTRLTVT.

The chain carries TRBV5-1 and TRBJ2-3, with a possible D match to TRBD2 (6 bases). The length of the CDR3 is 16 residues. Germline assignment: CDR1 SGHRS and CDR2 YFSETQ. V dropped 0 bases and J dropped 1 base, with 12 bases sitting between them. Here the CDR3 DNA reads TGCGCCAGCAGCTTGGTGGCGGGGAAAGGCACAGATACGCAGTATTTT. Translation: CASSLVAGKGTDTQYF.

CDR3 region: CASSILAGGINEQFF. The CDR3 DNA reads TGTGCCAGTAGTATCCTAGCGGGAGGGATCAATGAGCAGTTCTTC. This chain joins TRBV19 and TRBJ2-1; 12 nucleotides align to TRBD2. CDR3 size: 15 residues. CDR1 and CDR2 (germline): LNHDA, SQIVND (reference sequence). V was pared by 3 bases and J by 6 bases, with 3 bases of the junction left unmatched. Combining the CDR3 with reference TRBV19 and TRBJ2-1 gives the whole variable domain DGGITQSPKYLFRKEGQNVTLSCEQNLNHDAMYWYRQDPGQGLRLIYYSQIVNDFQKGDIAEGYSVSREKKESFPLTVTSAQKNPTAFYLCASSILAGGINEQFFGPGTRLTVL.

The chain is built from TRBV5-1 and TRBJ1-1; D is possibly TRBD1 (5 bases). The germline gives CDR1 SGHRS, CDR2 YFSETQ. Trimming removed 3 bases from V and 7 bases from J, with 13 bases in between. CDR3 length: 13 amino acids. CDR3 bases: TGCGCCAGCAGCTCCCGGGACGGTTATGAAGCTTTCTTT. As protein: CASSSRDGYEAFF.

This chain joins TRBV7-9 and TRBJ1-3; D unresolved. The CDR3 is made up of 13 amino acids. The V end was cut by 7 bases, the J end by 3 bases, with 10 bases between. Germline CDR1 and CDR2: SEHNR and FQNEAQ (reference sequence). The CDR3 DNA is TGTGCCAGCAACATGGTGGGTGGAAACACCATATATTTT. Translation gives CASNMVGGNTIYF.

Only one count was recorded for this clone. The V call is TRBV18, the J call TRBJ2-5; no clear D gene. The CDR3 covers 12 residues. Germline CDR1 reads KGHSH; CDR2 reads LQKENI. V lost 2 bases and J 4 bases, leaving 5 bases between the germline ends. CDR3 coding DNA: TGTGCCAGCTCACCAGGGGTAGAGACCCAGTACTTC. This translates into CASSPGVETQYF.

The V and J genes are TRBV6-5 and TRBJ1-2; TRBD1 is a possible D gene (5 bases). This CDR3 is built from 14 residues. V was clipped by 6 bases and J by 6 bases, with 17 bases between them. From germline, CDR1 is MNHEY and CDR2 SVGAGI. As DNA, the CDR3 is TGTGCCAGCAGCCCATCGGACACCCGCAATGGCTACACCTTC. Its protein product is CASSPSDTRNGYTF.

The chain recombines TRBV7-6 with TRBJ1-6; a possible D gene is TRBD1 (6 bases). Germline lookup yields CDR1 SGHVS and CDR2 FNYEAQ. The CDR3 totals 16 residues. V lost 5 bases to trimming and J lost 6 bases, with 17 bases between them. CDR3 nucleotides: TGTGCCAGCAGCAATCCCCTAACAGGGAGTAATTCACCCCTCCACTTT. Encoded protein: CASSNPLTGSNSPLHF.

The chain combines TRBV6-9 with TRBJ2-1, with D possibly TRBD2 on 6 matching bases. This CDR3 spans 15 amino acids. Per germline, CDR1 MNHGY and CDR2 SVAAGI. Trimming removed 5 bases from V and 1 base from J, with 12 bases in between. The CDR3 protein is CASSNQRGSYNEQFF. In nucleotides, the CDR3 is TGTGCCAGCAGTAACCAACGGGGGTCCTACAATGAGCAGTTCTTC.

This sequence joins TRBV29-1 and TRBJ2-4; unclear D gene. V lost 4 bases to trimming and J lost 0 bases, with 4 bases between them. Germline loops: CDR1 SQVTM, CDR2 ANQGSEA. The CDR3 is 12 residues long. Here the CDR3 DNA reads TGCAGCGTTGCCGTAGCCAAAAACATTCAGTACTTC. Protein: CSVAVAKNIQYF.

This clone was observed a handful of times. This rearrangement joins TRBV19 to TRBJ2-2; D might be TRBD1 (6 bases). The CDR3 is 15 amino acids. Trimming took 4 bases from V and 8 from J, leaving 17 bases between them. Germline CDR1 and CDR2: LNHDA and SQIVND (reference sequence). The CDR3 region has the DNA TGTGCCAGTAGTACGGGACACACGTCGGGGGGGGAGCTGTTTTTT. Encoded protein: CASSTGHTSGGELFF.

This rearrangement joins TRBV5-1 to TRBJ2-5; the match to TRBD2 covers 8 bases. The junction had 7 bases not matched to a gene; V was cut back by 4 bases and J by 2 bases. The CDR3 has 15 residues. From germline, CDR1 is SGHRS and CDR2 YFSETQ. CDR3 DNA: TGCGCCAGCAGCACCGGGGGGGCGGGACAAGAGACCCAGTACTTC. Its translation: CASSTGGAGQETQYF.

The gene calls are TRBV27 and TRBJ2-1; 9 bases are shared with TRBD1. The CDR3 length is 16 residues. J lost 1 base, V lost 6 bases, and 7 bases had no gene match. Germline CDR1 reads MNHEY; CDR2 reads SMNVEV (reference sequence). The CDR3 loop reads CASSVQGAGSYNEQFF. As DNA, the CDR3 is TGTGCCAGCAGCGTACAGGGGGCTGGGTCCTACAATGAGCAGTTCTTC.

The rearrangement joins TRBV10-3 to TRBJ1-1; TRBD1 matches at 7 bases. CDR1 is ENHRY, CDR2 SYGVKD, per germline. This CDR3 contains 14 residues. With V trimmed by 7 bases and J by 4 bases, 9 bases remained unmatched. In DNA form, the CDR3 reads TGTGCCATCACTCACAGGGGTTTGAGCACTGAAGCTTTCTTT. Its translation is CAITHRGLSTEAFF.

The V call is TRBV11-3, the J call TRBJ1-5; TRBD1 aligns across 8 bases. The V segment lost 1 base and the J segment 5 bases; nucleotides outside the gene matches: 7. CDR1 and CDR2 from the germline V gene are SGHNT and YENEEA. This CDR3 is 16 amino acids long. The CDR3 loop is CASSLAGGQGDQPQHF. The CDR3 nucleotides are TGTGCCAGCAGCTTAGCAGGCGGACAGGGAGATCAGCCCCAGCATTTT. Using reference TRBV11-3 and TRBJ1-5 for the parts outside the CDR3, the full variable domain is EAGVVQSPRYKIIEKKQPVAFWCNPISGHNTLYWYLQNLGQGPELLIRYENEEAVDDSQLPKDRFSAERLKGVDSTLKIQPAELGDSAVYLCASSLAGGQGDQPQHFGDGTRLSIL.

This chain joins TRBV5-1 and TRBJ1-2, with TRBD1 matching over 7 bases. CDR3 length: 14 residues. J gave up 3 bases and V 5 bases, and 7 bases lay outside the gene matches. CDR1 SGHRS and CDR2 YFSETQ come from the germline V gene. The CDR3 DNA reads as TGCGCCAGCAGGCGGGACAGTTTAGACTATGGCTACACCTTC. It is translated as CASRRDSLDYGYTF.

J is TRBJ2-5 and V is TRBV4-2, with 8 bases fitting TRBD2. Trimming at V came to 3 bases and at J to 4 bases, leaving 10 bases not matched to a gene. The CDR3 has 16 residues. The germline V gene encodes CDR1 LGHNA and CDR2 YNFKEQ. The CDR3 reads CASSQGAGAASETQYF. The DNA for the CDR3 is TGTGCCAGCAGCCAGGGAGCGGGGGCCGCTTCAGAGACCCAGTACTTC.

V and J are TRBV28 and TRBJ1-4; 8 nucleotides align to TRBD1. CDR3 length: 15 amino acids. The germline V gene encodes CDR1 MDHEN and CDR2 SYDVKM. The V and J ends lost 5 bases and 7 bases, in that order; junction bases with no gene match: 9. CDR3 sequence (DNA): TGTGCCAGCAGTATAACAGGGGGTTTCTTTGAAAAACTGTTTTTT. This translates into CASSITGGFFEKLFF.